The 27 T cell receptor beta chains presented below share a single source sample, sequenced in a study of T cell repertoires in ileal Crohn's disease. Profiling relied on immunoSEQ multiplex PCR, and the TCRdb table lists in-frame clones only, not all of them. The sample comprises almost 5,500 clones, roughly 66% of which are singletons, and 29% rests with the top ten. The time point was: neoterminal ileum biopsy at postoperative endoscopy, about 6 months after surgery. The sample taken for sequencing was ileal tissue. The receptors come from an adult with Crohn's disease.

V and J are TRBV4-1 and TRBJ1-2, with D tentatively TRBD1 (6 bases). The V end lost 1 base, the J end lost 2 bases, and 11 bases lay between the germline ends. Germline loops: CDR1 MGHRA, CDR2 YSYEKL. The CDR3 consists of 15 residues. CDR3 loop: CASSQAPGENYGYTF. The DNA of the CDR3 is TGCGCCAGCAGCCAAGCGCCAGGGGAAAACTATGGCTACACCTTC.

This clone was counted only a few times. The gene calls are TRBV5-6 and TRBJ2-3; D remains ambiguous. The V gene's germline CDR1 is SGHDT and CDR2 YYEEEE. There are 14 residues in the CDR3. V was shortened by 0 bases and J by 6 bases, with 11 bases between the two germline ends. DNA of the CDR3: TGTGCCAGCAGCTTGGTATCCCTCTCTGATACGCAGTATTTT. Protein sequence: CASSLVSLSDTQYF.

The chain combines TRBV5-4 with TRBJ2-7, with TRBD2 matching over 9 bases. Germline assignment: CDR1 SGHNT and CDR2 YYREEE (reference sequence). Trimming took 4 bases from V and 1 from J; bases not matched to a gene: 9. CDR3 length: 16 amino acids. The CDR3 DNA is TGTGCCAGCAGCGGTGTGACTAGCGGCACGTCCTACGAGCAGTACTTC. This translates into CASSGVTSGTSYEQYF.

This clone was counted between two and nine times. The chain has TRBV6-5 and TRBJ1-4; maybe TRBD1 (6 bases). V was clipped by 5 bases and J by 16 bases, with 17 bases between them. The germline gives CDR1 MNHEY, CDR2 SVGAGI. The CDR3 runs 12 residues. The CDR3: CASSQSRDTSFF. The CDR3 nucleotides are TGTGCCAGCAGTCAGAGCCGGGACACTTCGTTTTTT.

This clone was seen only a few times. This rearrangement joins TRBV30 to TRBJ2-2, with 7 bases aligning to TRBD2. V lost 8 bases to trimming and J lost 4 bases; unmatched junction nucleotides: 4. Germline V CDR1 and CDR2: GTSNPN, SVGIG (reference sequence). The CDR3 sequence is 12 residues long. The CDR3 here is CARLAGTGELFF. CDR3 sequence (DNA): TGTGCCCGACTAGCCGGCACCGGGGAGCTGTTTTTT.

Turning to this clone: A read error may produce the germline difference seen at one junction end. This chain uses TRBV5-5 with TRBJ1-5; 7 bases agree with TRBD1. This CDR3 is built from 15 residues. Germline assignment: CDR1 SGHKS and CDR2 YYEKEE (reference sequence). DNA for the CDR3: TGTGCCAGCAGTTTGGAGGGGGCGCGGAATCAGCCCCAGCATTTT. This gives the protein CASSLEGARNQPQHF.

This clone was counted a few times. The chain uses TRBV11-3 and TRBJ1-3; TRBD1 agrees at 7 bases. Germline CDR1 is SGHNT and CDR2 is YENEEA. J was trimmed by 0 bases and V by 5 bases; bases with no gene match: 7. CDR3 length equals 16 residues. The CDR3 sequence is CASSKYGTDSGNTIYF. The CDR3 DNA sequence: TGTGCCAGCAGCAAATATGGGACAGACTCTGGAAACACCATATATTTT.

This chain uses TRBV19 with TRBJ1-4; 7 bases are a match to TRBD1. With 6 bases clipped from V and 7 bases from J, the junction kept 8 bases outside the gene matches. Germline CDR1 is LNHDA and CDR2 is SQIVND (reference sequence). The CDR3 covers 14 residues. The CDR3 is CASSKRQGGEKLFF. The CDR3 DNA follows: TGTGCCAGTAGCAAAAGACAGGGAGGTGAAAAACTGTTTTTT.

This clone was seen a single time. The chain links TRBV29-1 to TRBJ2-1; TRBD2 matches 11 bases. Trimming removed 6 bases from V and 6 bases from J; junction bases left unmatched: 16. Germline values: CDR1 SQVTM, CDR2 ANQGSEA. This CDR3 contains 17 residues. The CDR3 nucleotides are TGCAGCGTCCAAGGGGGGTTGGGGACTAGCGGATTCAATGAGCAGTTCTTC. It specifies CSVQGGLGTSGFNEQFF.

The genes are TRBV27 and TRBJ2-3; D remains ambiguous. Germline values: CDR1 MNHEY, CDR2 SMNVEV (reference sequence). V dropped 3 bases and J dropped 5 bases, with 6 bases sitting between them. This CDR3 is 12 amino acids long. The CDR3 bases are TGTGCCAGCAGTTTTCGAGGAGATACGCAGTATTTT. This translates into CASSFRGDTQYF.

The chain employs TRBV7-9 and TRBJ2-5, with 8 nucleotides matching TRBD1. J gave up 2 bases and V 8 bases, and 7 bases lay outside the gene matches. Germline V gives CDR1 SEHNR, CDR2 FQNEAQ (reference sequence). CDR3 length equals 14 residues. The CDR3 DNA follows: TGTGCCAGCTCCCCCCAGGGGGCTCAAGAGACCCAGTACTTC. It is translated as CASSPQGAQETQYF.

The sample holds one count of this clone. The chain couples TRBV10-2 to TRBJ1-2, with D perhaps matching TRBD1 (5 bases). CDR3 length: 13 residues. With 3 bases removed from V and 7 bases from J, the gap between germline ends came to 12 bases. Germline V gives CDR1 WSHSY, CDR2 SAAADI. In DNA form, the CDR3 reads TGCGCCAGCAGTGATGCAGGGCTGGGTGGCTACACCTTC. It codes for CASSDAGLGGYTF.

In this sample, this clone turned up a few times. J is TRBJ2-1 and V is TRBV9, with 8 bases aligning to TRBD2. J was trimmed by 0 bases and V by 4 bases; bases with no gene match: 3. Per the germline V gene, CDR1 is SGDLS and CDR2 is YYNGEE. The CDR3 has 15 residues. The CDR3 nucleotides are TGTGCCAGCAGCTCGGGACTAGACTCCTACAATGAGCAGTTCTTC. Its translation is CASSSGLDSYNEQFF.

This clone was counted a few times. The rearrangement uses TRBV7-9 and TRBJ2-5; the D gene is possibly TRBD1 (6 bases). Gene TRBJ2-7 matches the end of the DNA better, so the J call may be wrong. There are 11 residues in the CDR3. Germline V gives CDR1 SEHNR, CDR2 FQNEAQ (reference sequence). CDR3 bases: TGTGCCATCCTCAGGGGTGTCGAGCAGTACTTC. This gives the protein CAILRGVEQYF.

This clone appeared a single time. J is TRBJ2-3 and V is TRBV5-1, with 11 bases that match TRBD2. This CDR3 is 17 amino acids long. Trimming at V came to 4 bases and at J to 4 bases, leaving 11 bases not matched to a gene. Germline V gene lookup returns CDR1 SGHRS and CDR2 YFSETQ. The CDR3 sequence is CASSVTLAGGTADTQYF. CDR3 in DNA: TGCGCCAGCAGCGTAACTCTAGCGGGGGGTACCGCAGATACGCAGTATTTT.

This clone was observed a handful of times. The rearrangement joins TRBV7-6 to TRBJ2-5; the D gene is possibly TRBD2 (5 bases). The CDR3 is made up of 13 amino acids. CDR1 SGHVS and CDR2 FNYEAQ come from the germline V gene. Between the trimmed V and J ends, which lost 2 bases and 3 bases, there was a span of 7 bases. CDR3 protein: CASSLFGKETQYF. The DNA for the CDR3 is TGTGCCAGCAGCTTATTCGGGAAAGAGACCCAGTACTTC.

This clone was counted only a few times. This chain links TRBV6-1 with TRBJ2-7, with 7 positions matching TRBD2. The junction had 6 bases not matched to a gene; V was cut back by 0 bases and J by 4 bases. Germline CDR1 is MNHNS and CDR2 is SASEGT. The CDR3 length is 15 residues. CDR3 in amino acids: CASSEAGGAYYEQYF. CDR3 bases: TGTGCCAGCAGTGAAGCGGGAGGGGCTTATTACGAGCAGTACTTC.

CDR3 amino acids: CASSGQSNTGELFF. The CDR3, as DNA: TGTGCCAGTAGTGGACAGTCGAACACCGGGGAGCTGTTTTTT. The chain recombines TRBV19 with TRBJ2-2, with a possible D match to TRBD1 (6 bases). The V end was cut by 5 bases, the J end by 0 bases, with 7 bases between. This CDR3 has 14 residues. CDR1 and CDR2 (germline): LNHDA, SQIVND (reference sequence). The variable domain in full, completed from reference TRBV19 and TRBJ2-2, reads DGGITQSPKYLFRKEGQNVTLSCEQNLNHDAMYWYRQDPGQGLRLIYYSQIVNDFQKGDIAEGYSVSREKKESFPLTVTSAQKNPTAFYLCASSGQSNTGELFFGEGSRLTVL.

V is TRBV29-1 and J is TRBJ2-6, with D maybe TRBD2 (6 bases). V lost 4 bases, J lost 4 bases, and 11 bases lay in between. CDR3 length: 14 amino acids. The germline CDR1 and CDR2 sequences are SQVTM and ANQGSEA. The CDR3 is CSVAGAAGANVLTF. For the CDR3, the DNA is TGCAGCGTTGCGGGAGCTGCCGGGGCCAACGTCCTGACTTTC.

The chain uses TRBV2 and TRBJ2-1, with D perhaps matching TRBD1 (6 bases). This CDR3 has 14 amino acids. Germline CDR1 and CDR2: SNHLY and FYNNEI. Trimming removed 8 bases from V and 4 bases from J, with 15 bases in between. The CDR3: CASHSGTQYNEQFF. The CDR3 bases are TGTGCCAGCCATTCCGGGACACAATACAATGAGCAGTTCTTC.

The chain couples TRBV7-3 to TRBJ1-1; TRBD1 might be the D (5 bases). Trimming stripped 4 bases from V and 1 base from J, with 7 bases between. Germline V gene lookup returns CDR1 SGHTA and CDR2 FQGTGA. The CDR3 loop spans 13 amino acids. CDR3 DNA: TGTGCCAGCAGCTGGCAGGGGAACACTGAAGCTTTCTTT. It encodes CASSWQGNTEAFF.

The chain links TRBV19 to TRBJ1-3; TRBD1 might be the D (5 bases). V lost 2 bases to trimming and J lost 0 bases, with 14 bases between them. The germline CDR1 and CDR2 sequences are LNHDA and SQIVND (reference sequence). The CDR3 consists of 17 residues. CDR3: CASSILAGFSSGNTIYF. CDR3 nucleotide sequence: TGTGCCAGTAGTATACTCGCAGGGTTCAGCTCTGGAAACACCATATATTTT. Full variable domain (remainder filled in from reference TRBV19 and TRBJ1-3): DGGITQSPKYLFRKEGQNVTLSCEQNLNHDAMYWYRQDPGQGLRLIYYSQIVNDFQKGDIAEGYSVSREKKESFPLTVTSAQKNPTAFYLCASSILAGFSSGNTIYFGEGSWLTVV.

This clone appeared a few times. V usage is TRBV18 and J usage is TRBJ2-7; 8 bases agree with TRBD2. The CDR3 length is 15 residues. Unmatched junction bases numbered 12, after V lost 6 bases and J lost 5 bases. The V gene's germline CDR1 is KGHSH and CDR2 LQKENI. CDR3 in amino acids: CASSPAGALRHEQYF. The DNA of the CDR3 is TGTGCCAGCTCTCCAGCGGGGGCGCTCCGTCACGAGCAGTACTTC.

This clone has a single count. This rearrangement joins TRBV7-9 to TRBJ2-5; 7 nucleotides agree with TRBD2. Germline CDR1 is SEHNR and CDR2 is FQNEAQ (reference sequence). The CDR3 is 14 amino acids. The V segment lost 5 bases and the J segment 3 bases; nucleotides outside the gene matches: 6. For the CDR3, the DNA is TGTGCCAGCAGCCCCTGGGGGGGGGAAGAGACCCAGTACTTC. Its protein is CASSPWGGEETQYF.

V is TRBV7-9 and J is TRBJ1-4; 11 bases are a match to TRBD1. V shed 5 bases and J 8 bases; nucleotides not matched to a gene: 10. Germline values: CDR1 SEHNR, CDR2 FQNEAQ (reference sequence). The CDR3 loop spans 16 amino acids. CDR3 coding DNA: TGTGCCAGCAGCCCCGGACAGGGGGCCTTTGGGGAAAAACTGTTTTTT. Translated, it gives CASSPGQGAFGEKLFF.

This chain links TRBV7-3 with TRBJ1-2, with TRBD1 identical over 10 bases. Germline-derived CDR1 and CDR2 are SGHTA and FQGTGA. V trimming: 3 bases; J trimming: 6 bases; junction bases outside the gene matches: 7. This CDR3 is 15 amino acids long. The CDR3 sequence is CASSFDRGRGDGYTF. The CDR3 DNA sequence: TGTGCCAGCAGCTTTGACAGGGGGCGTGGGGATGGCTACACCTTC.

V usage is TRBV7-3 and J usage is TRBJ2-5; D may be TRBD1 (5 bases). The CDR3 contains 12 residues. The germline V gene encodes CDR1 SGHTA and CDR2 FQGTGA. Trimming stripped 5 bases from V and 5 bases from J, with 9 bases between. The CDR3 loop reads CASSGDSETQYF. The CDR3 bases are TGTGCCAGCAGCGGAGACAGTGAGACCCAGTACTTC.